This TCR beta chain was recovered during a study of cytomegalovirus exposure and HLA in healthy donors. Study-level findings and limits: In the analysis, some V segments, TRBV6-2 and TRBV6-3 included, were excluded as indistinguishable. Common viral pathogens seemed to be connected with several of the most significant clusters, according to a later analysis. As was reported, the classifier diagnosed cytomegalovirus status with high specificity and sensitivity. The HLA-A and HLA-B alleles of most subjects were reportedly predicted accurately from TCR beta sequences.

The CDR3 contains 13 residues. The V and J ends lost 4 bases and 5 bases, in that order; junction bases with no gene match: 3. CDR1 and CDR2 from the germline V gene are GTSNPN and SVGIG (reference sequence). In the PCR, 60 Vbeta and 13 Jbeta primers were used. The method was immunoSEQ multiplex PCR; TCRdb's version includes in-frame clones alone and lacks a portion of them. The table lists around 71,000 clones, less than 75% of them singletons. A word on this clone: The antigen is not known.

The gene calls are TRBV30 and TRBJ1-2; the match to TRBD1 covers 11 bases. The source is a man aged 25-40 years in good health and CMV-seropositive. What was sequenced was PBMCs. CDR3 region: CAWTGQGDYGYTF. CDR3 sequence (DNA): TGTGCCTGGACGGGACAGGGGGATTATGGCTACACCTTC. The whole variable domain, remainder taken from reference TRBV30 and TRBJ1-2, is SQTIHQWPATLVQPVGSPLSLECTVEGTSNPNLYWYRQAAGRGLQLLFYSVGIGQISSEVPQNLSASRPQDRQFILSSKKLLLSDSGFYLCAWTGQGDYGYTFGSGTRLTVV.